The 7 T cell receptor beta chains below were found in one sample sequenced in a study of T cells in Graves' hyperthyroidism and ophthalmopathy. Amplification targeted TCR beta CDR3 regions from RNA transcripts. The HTBI primer set served for first-round RT-PCR of the TCR CDR3. Via MiXCR, TCRdb re-called the multiplex PCR reads, giving one row per CDR3 protein. This table has approximately 700,000 distinct CDR3 sequences, 16% appearing once. Sample: blood. These receptors came from a young man with Graves' hyperthyroidism.

This clonotype was counted at least ten times. The rearrangement joins TRBV3-1 to TRBJ1-4, with TRBD1 as a possible D gene (5 bases). CDR1 and CDR2 from the germline V gene are LGHDT and YNNKEL (reference sequence). Between the trimmed V and J ends, which lost 0 bases and 0 bases, there was a span of 14 bases. The CDR3 extends over 18 amino acids. CDR3 bases: TGTGCCAGCAGCCAAGATCGGCGCGGGGGGGCAACTAATGAAAAACTGTTTTTT. Protein product: CASSQDRRGGATNEKLFF. The full variable domain, completed using reference TRBV3-1 and TRBJ1-4, is DTAVSQTPKYLVTQMGNDKSIKCEQNLGHDTMYWYKQDSKKFLKIMFSYNNKELIINETVPNRFSPKSPDKAHLNLHINSLELGDSAVYFCASSQDRRGGATNEKLFFGSGTQLSVL.

This clonotype was recorded many times. The J gene is TRBJ2-5, the V gene TRBV28; the D is unclear. The V end lost 4 bases, the J end lost 1 base, and 10 bases lay between the germline ends. The V gene's germline CDR1 is MDHEN and CDR2 SYDVKM. This CDR3 is built from 14 residues. In DNA form, the CDR3 reads TGTGCCAGCAGTTCCCTGGGGTTCCAAGAGACCCAGTACTTC. This encodes CASSSLGFQETQYF.

This clonotype was observed a few times. This chain joins TRBV10-3 and TRBJ2-1, with a weak D call TRBD2 (6 bases). Germline V gene sequence: CDR1 ENHRY, CDR2 SYGVKD. CDR3 length: 15 residues. V was pared by 5 bases and J by 2 bases, with 13 bases between. CDR3 protein: CAISKREQAYNEQFF. The CDR3 region has the DNA TGTGCCATCAGTAAACGGGAGCAAGCCTACAATGAGCAGTTCTTC.

This clonotype was observed a few times. The chain employs TRBV19 and TRBJ2-2; a weak D match, TRBD2 (6 bases). The CDR3 runs 18 residues. V was trimmed by 5 bases and J by 1 base, leaving 20 bases between them. In germline, CDR1 is LNHDA, CDR2 SQIVND (reference sequence). Written as DNA, the CDR3 is TGTGCCAGTAGTTTATCATTATCTAGCGACGGGAACACCGGGGAGCTGTTTTTT. Its translation: CASSLSLSSDGNTGELFF.

This clonotype has a count of ten or more. The chain carries TRBV11-2 and TRBJ2-3, with D perhaps TRBD2 (5 bases). The germline V gene encodes CDR1 SGHAT and CDR2 FQNNGV. Trimming cost V 5 bases and J 0 bases, with 12 bases left between them. The CDR3 covers 15 residues. CDR3 protein: CASSRGQTSTDTQYF. The CDR3 DNA reads TGTGCCAGCAGCCGAGGGCAAACTAGCACAGATACGCAGTATTTT.

This clonotype was found many times. The chain has TRBV7-9 and TRBJ2-3; D perhaps matches TRBD2 (5 bases). Germline V gene sequence: CDR1 SEHNR, CDR2 FQNEAQ (reference sequence). The V and J ends lost 2 bases and 4 bases respectively, with 16 bases between them. CDR3 length equals 16 residues. The CDR3 reads CASSLPVGIEADTQYF. The CDR3 nucleotides are TGTGCCAGCAGCTTACCTGTCGGGATCGAGGCAGATACGCAGTATTTT.

This clonotype was counted between two and nine times. This chain joins TRBV25-1 and TRBJ1-1, with D possibly being TRBD1 (5 bases). This CDR3 contains 13 residues. V lost 3 bases and J lost 11, with 16 bases in between. CDR1 is MGHDK and CDR2 is SYGVNS in the germline V gene. CDR3 loop: CASSERGENGAFF. For the CDR3, the DNA is TGTGCCAGCAGTGAGCGAGGGGAGAACGGCGCTTTCTTT.